This T cell receptor beta chain was sequenced in a study of neoadjuvant anti-PD-1 for oral cavity cancer (dated by TCRdb to the early 2020s). Notes on the research overall: Before curative-intent surgical resection, most patients were given three to four biweekly doses of nivolumab at 3 mg/kg. Patients without progression received a fourth nivolumab dose around day 43 and underwent definitive surgical resection on days 50-56. Under RECIST 1.1, a patient counted as a responder if showing complete response, partial response or stable disease, and as a non-responder if showing progression. There were approximately 12 patients in the parent correlative cohort, and the response rate was around 30%. Results and caveats for the whole study, not just this receptor: A higher pretreatment blood Treg/Th17 ratio correlated with both higher pretreatment blood TCRbeta clonality and lower post-treatment tumor TCRbeta clonality. After neoadjuvant nivolumab, significantly higher T cell clonality (Gini index) was found within PBMCs in non-responders than in responders. The TCR analyses had only three patients in each response group, and the authors called for validation in larger cohorts.

Inclusive of the bounding cysteine and phenylalanine, the CDR3 is 14 residues long. The kept DNA is CDR3 alone, 42 bases in frame from the first base. From the germline V gene, CDR1 is LGHNA and CDR2 is YNFKEQ. V drops 6 bases and J drops 5 bases, leaving 16 bases in between. For deep sequencing of PBMC libraries, mostly around 480 ng of input genomic DNA was used, and six replicates were run per sample. The immunoSEQ hsTCRbeta kit was used to prepare TCRbeta libraries according to the manufacturer's instructions. The completed libraries were mixed into a single pool at 3 nM, then sequenced with an Illumina NovaSeq 6000 S4 flow cell. Per the original workflow: The immunoSEQ Analyzer was used for raw data preprocessing and quality control. The analysis was restricted to productive rearrangements, with each unique CDR3 amino acid sequence defining a clonotype. Repertoire clonality was estimated as the Gini-Simpson index, which was calculated using the R package tcR. Student's t test was used to compare Gini indices, while Pearson correlation assessed associations with tumor size change. The table was pulled from immuneACCESS by TCRdb, which kept in-frame rearrangements only. Such tables lose some clones; where checked, under half of the loss comes from unresolved V genes, and the rest has no known cause. The V and J calls and the clone size are those of that table, but D and trimming were determined from the DNA. The sample table lists 55,000 to 75,000 clones, around 80% of them with a count of one. 2.5% to 3% of the sample is in the top ten clones.

Read against the paper, the sample's time point label means: before neoadjuvant nivolumab. None of the patients had received prior systemic or radiation treatment, and all were newly diagnosed with stage II-IVA oral cavity squamous cell carcinoma. The cohort consisted of patients with HPV-negative, locally advanced oral cavity squamous cell carcinoma. Peripheral blood mononuclear cells were analyzed directly and were not maintained or expanded in culture. The samples were drawn from a longitudinal correlative study tied to a single-arm phase II trial testing neoadjuvant nivolumab in oral cavity squamous cell carcinoma. Subject-matched pre- and post-treatment PBMCs and tumors from three responders and three non-responders underwent genomic DNA-based TCRbeta sequencing. Peripheral blood mononuclear cells were collected once before nivolumab treatment and again after treatment, at the time of surgery. The Maxwell RSC DNA from Cells kit was used to extract genomic DNA from PBMCs.

This clone was recorded a few times. Its antigen target is currently unknown. One base away there is no much larger clone; base qualities are not given. This receptor chain uses TRBV4-2 and TRBJ1-2, and TRBD1 may be the D gene, going by 6 matching bases. The receptor comes from a person aged 35-79 years with oral cavity squamous cell carcinoma. Specimen: PBMCs, collected before nivolumab (anti-PD-1) treatment. The CDR3 region reads CASSTGKSLYGYTF. The DNA is TGTGCCAGCAGTACAGGGAAGTCGCTTTATGGCTACACCTTC.